This record concerns one TCR beta chain sequence. Different DNA sequences within this sample yield the same CDR3. This record belongs to a study of shared clonotypes between healthy human individuals. V lost 0 bases and J lost 0, with 3 bases in between. Germline values: CDR1 SGHDT, CDR2 YYEEEE. The CDR3 contains 13 residues. Repertoires were generated with immunoSEQ multiplex PCR, while TCRdb's copy carries only in-frame clones and drops some. Of nearly 2 million clones listed, approximately 94% are singletons. Positive CCR7 selection of CD45RO-negative cells yielded the naive CD8 cells, and terminally differentiated effector memory CD45RA+ cells were excluded.

The chain combines TRBV5-6 with TRBJ1-1; D gene uncertain. Sequencing was done on a sample of naive CD8+ T cells sorted from blood. The source is a man aged 18 to 30 in good health. The CDR3 DNA reads as TGTGCCAGCAGCTTGGGACTGAACACTGAAGCTTTCTTT. Amino acid sequence: CASSLGLNTEAFF.